A single count supports the clone carrying this T cell receptor beta chain. The data were taken from a study of T cells in localized non-small cell lung cancer. The CDR3 is made up of 15 amino acids. V was shortened by 6 bases and J by 1 base, with 13 bases between the two germline ends. Germline CDR1 reads SGHRS; CDR2 reads YFSETQ. Generated by immunoSEQ multiplex PCR, the TCRdb table keeps only in-frame clones and is missing some. The table includes around 94,000 clones, about 87% detected once. The chain uses TRBV5-1 and TRBJ2-2; no clear D gene. This material consisted of peripheral blood, taken before any cancer treatment. This TCR came from a man aged 35 to 70 with stage I squamous cell lung carcinoma. The CDR3 loop reads CASTEQPGNTGELFF. The CDR3 DNA sequence: TGCGCCAGCACCGAACAGCCGGGGAACACCGGGGAGCTGTTTTTT. The full variable domain, completed using reference TRBV5-1 and TRBJ2-2, is KAGVTQTPRYLIKTRGQQVTLSCSPISGHRSVSWYQQTPGQGLQFLFEYFSETQRNKGNFPGRFSGRQFSNSRSEMNVSTLELGDSALYLCASTEQPGNTGELFFGEGSRLTVL.